Here is one TCR beta chain with its context. The antigen this receptor binds is unknown. It has no much larger one-base neighbor in the sample; base qualities were not kept. This entry belongs to a study of cytomegalovirus exposure and HLA in healthy donors (dated by TCRdb to the late 2010s). With respect to the entire study: In an earlier analysis of around 540 of the donors, approximately 260 Gb of sequence data and just under 120 million unique TCR beta sequences from some 170 million T cells were reported. In a later genetic analysis, genome-wide SNP genotypes for about 55% of the roughly 700 donors were used, and that subset was treated as a discovery cohort. All discovery cohort repertoires had been generated on a single sequencing platform. To predict cytomegalovirus infection status, the study brought together high-throughput TCR immunosequencing, statistical association of individual TCRs with disease status, and machine learning. The later analysis used no new phenotypic data to find candidate immune exposures, relying instead on TCR beta sequences and their occurrence across donors. The study aimed to test whether signatures of past pathogen exposure could be identified by cataloging public T cell receptors. About 5 DR-DQ haplotypes were handled as single units for association and clustering, since linkage in the cohort was strong. A later analysis re-examined previously published TCR beta repertoires from around 670 donors and added high-resolution HLA genotyping to investigate patterns of TCR occurrence. HLA typing covered class I and class II loci at four-digit resolution. An early release that covered several hundred HLA-typed donors contained 300 to 350 gigabases of sequencing data and 75 million to 100 million unique TCR sequences. The number of typed donors differed by locus: about 620-630 for A, B, C, DRB1 and DQB1; some 500 for DQA1; 600 to 610 for DPA1; and roughly 490 for DPB1. To decide whether each TCR beta V gene segment behaved as functional or pseudogenic, an earlier analysis of several hundred of the donors relied on high-throughput TCR beta sequencing. Among the roughly 400 genotyped donors, approximately 77% belonged to the genetic ancestry cluster associated with self-reported Caucasian donors. Across 398 genotyped donors of the cohort, an average of roughly 200,000 unique TCR beta nucleotide sequences per donor were sequenced, and around 20% of those sequences were non-productive. Donor age, sex, ethnicity and CMV serostatus were compiled together with the repertoire data. The T cell repertoires of 550 to 850 subjects were profiled by immunosequencing and related to cytomegalovirus serostatus. A separate validation cohort of more than 100 different subjects was used in addition to the approximately 610-subject first cohort. Results the study describes overall, beyond this receptor: Linkage disequilibrium might explain the correlated functional status among segregating V segments, but an unknown experimental factor could not be ruled out. A later analysis reported that several top co-occurrence clusters appeared linked to parvovirus B19, influenza, CMV and Epstein-Barr virus. A later analysis found that most CMV-associated TCR beta chains appeared HLA-restricted, with HLA associations seemingly driven largely by CMV exposure. Because counts were too low, 15 to 20 rarely observed V segments, including chromosome 9 orphons, were excluded from the earlier analysis of some 540 of the donors. An earlier analysis of some 560 of the donors showed that most TCR beta V segments appeared in productive rearrangements either about 90% or about 30% of the time, which broadly matched IMGT annotations. This cohort had only TCR beta chains sequenced, and the lack of alpha or paired-chain data limited which features could be detected. CMV serostatus was the only immune exposure information available for the cohort. A further reported finding was that TCR beta sequences accurately predicted the HLA-A and HLA-B alleles for most subjects in the first cohort. In a later analysis, HLA-associated TCR beta chains were found to be more clonally expanded and to have lower generation probabilities than equally common non-associated chains. HLA typing was unavailable for some donors at each locus, so association tests used only the typed subset. According to a later analysis, TCR association rates differed among HLA loci, with DRB1 alleles showing the most associated TCRs and HLA-C alleles showing the fewest. A later genetic analysis associated a missense DCLRE1C variant with V-gene and J-gene trimming of TCR beta chains, and an independent cohort replicated the association. Compared with the roughly 700-donor mean, donors in an Asian-associated ancestry cluster had fewer N-insertions in productive TCRs, according to a later genetic analysis. Across donors, most TCR sequences were observed very rarely, whereas some public TCRs were present in many individuals. Roughly uniform sequencing depth across donors was assumed in presence/absence analyses, although this assumption may not hold. Specific HLA alleles were associated with 15,000 to 20,000 TCR beta sequences at a false discovery rate of 0.05 in a later analysis. Some IMGT-functional V segments, including TRBV6-2 and TRBV6-3, could not be distinguished by the 87-base-pair reads and were therefore excluded. When HLA alleles, especially DR and DQ, strongly co-occurred, TCR associations were difficult to assign to individual alleles. A cluster of highly shared sequence variants was judged likely to represent a technical artifact of the sequencing pipeline. According to the authors, the approach could potentially be generalized to other disease states and immunological phenotypes. In both the original and validation cohorts, the classifier was reported to diagnose cytomegalovirus status with high specificity and sensitivity. The study listed 150 to 200 TCR beta chains as associated with cytomegalovirus. A few of the identified cytomegalovirus-associated TCR beta chains were confirmed in vitro to be specific for cytomegalovirus antigens.

The method behind the library was the immunoSEQ multiplex PCR assay. A mixture of 60 forward primers for TCR Vbeta segments and 13 reverse primers for TCR Jbeta segments was used in the multiplex PCR. The CDR3 region of rearranged TCR beta genes was amplified from genomic DNA by a multiplex PCR assay. Amplified TCR beta libraries were sequenced as 87-base-pair reads on the Illumina HiSeq System. As for the original processing: Across the 500 to 850 repertoires, a later analysis counted around 80 million unique TCR beta chains, roughly 11 million of which were shared by at least two donors. To remove PCR and sequencing errors, raw reads were error-corrected and collapsed into unique sequences using a nearest-neighbor algorithm that merged closely related sequences. V, D and J gene segments were assigned by aligning CDR3 sequences to IMGT reference sequences. For a sequence to be retained, a match of at least six nucleotides was required to both a V gene segment and a J gene segment. A rearrangement counted as productive if the CDR3 had no stop codons and remained in frame with V and J, and every other rearrangement counted as non-productive. Following IMGT convention, CDR3 was defined as the stretch from the second conserved V-encoded cysteine up to the conserved J-encoded phenylalanine. The earlier analysis of roughly 590 of the donors excluded sequences that lacked an unambiguous match to a single V gene segment. An earlier analysis of several hundred of the donors called V segments functional above 56.7% productive rearrangements and segregating when the between-donor standard deviation exceeded 5%. To diagnose cytomegalovirus status from the catalog of TCR beta chain sequences, a statistical classification framework was built. In a later analysis, V and J genes were assigned by comparing TCR nucleotide sequences against IMGT/GENE-DB human TR gene sequences. A later analysis assigned CDR3 sequences and most-parsimonious VDJ recombination scenarios with the TCRdist pipeline. In a later analysis, each TCR beta chain was defined by its CDR3 amino acid sequence together with its V-gene family, and reads without a unique V-gene family were excluded. To address suspected cross-contamination and a sequencing artifact, a later analysis removed over 500 highly shared, low-generation-probability nucleotide sequences. For each public chain, a later analysis derived a clonal expansion index from normalized ranks of inferred template counts within each repertoire. A later analysis computed generation probabilities with a VDJ recombination model fitted to out-of-frame rearrangements, and checked the results against IGoR. A later analysis scored TCR-TCR, TCR-HLA and TCR-CMV co-occurrence with hypergeometric tests, applying a repertoire-size bias correction to TCR pairs. A later analysis estimated false discovery rates by permuting HLA or CMV assignments 20 times. In a later analysis, co-occurring TCRs were grouped using DBSCAN, and TCRdist sequence similarity was added for clustering within HLA-allele-positive subsets. Repertoires with fewer than 30,000 or more than 120,000 public chains, plus five repertoires with anomalous nucleotide sharing, were excluded from co-occurrence clustering. This immuneACCESS table, as held by TCRdb, lists in-frame sequences with V and J called but not all clones. Of the missing ones, under half trace to an unresolved V gene in checked studies; the others have no known cause. V, J and clone size are taken as reported in that table, and D and trimming were inferred from the DNA itself. This sample comprises more than 95,000 clones, more than 75% of them detected only once. The top ten clones comprise less than 15% of the sample.

Spanning cysteine to phenylalanine, the CDR3 consists of 14 amino acids. Here the CDR3 DNA is all that survives: 42 bases in frame from base 1. Via the germline V gene (reference sequence), CDR1 is LNHNV and CDR2 YYDKDF. Deletion took 3 bases off V and 2 bases off J, with a span of 11 bases between the germline ends. The cohort was made up of 650 to 700 healthy bone marrow donors. At the time of sampling, every cohort member was nominally healthy, though immune exposures that went unrecorded were likely present. The donor tested CMV seropositive, placing the donor among the 289 seropositive members of the cohort. Each donor provided a peripheral blood sample, and peripheral blood mononuclear cells were used for TCR beta sequencing. Genomic DNA extraction from the blood cell samples was performed with the Qiagen DNeasy Blood Extraction Kit.

This TCR came from a woman aged 60 to 75 in good health and CMV-seropositive. Recombination linked TRBV15 to TRBJ2-7; a tentative D match to TRBD1 spans 5 bases. Sequenced: PBMCs. Here is the DNA: TGTGCCACCAGCAGGGACACGCCCCCCTACGAGCAGTACTTC. It codes for CATSRDTPPYEQYF.